This T cell receptor (beta chain) was documented in a study of OX40 agonist ivuxolimab in advanced cancers. Broader study findings: Also present in some nonresponders was a low level of normalized T-cell clonal expansion.

Assay: immunoSEQ multiplex PCR; the TCRdb copy retains only in-frame clones and omits some. The sample contains approximately 52,000 clones, under 85% of which appear only once. In regard to this clone: Its antigen is unknown.

This sequence was found in an adult with an advanced solid tumor such as melanoma, head and neck, liver or kidney cancer. Source: CD4+ or CD8+ T cells sorted from blood, taken in a trial of the OX40 agonist ivuxolimab.

CDR3 region: CASSARLLDRSLGNTEAFF. The DNA for the CDR3 is TGTGCCAGCTCCGCCAGACTACTGGACAGGTCTCTGGGGAACACTGAAGCTTTCTTT. V usage is TRBV18 and J usage is TRBJ1-1; 7 nucleotides agree with TRBD1. The CDR3 extends over 19 amino acids. Trimming cost V 6 bases and J 1 base; bases outside gene matches: 20. The V gene's germline CDR1 is KGHSH and CDR2 LQKENI.